This T cell receptor (beta chain) was retrieved from a study of follicular helper T cells after annual influenza vaccination. Trimming removed 6 bases from V and 0 bases from J, with 12 bases in between. Germline CDR1 reads MNHEY; CDR2 reads SVGAGI. This CDR3 contains 15 residues. The sample's time point: 2015-2016 season, 7 days after influenza vaccination. Per time point, roughly 35-100 mL of blood was sampled. Whole-study results and caveats: Day 7 ICOS+CD38+ clones were most often found later in ICOS-CD38- cTfh cells.

Sequencing used immunoSEQ multiplex PCR; TCRdb keeps in-frame clones, though not all of them. The sample lists thousands of clones, 75% to 90% occurring once. As for this clone: As yet, its antigen is unknown.

This specimen consisted of CXCR5+ CD38- circulating T follicular helper cells from blood, obtained 7 days after influenza vaccination. Subset denoted: circulating Tfh, non-naive CD4+CXCR5+PD-1+ (ICOS+CD38+ or ICOS-CD38-). The chain combines TRBV6-5 with TRBJ1-3, with D perhaps matching TRBD1 (5 bases). The sequence was collected from an adult who received the influenza vaccine. The CDR3 sequence: CASSPGALSGNTIYF. The DNA for the CDR3 is TGTGCCAGCAGCCCCGGGGCCCTCTCTGGAAACACCATATATTTT.